This TCR beta chain was recovered during a study of molecular identifiers for immune sequencing clone quantification. Whole-study results and caveats: Clones exceeding 20 RNA copies carried over 97% of effector molecules but under 1% of naive-cell molecules.

Construction of naive CD8 libraries employed roughly 18,000 to 1,000,000 sorted cells together with 10%, 30% or 50% RNA. The authors gated naive CD8 T cells as CD8+CD4-CCR7+CD45RA+ for sorting. Regarding this clonotype: Its antigen remains unknown.

It was with previously described methods and listed TCR primers that bulk TCR libraries were made. TCRdb ran MiXCR on the PCR reads and lists one entry per CDR3 protein. The table lists 250,000 to 350,000 distinct CDR3 sequences, about 22% of them singletons, with roughly 0.86% in the top ten. Specimen: naive CD8+ T cells from blood, with Jurkat cell RNA spiked in. Subset: FACS-sorted CD8+CD4-CCR7+CD45RA+ naive T cells. This clonotype was sampled from a human donor in good health. Some libraries in this study had Jurkat cell RNA spiked in.

CDR3 protein: CASSASRSSYEQYF. The CDR3 coding sequence is TGTGCCAGTAGTGCCTCACGGAGCTCCTACGAGCAGTACTTC. The chain recombines TRBV19 with TRBJ2-7; D call uncertain. V shed 5 bases and J shed 0 bases, with 11 bases lying between them. The CDR3 length is 14 residues. Germline loops: CDR1 LNHDA, CDR2 SQIVND (reference sequence).